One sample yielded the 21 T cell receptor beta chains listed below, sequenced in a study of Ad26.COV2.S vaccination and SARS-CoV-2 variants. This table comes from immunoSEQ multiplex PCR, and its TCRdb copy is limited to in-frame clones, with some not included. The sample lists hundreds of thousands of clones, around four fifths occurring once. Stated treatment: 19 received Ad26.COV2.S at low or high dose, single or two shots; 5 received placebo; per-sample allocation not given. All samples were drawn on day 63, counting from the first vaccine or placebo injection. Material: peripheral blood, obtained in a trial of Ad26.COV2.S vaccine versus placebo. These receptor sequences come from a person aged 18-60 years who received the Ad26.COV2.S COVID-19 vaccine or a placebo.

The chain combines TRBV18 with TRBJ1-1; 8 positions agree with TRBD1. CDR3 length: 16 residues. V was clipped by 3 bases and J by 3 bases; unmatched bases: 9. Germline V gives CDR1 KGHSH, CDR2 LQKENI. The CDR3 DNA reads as TGTGCCAGCTCACCTCAAGCAGGGGGCCTGTACACTGAAGCTTTCTTT. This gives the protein CASSPQAGGLYTEAFF.

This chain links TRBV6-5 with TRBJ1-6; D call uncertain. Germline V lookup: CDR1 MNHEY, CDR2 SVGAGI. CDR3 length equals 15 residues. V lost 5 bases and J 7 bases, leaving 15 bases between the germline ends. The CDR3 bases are TGTGCCAGCAGTAACCTATGGTTGGTGAATTCACCCCTCCACTTT. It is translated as CASSNLWLVNSPLHF.

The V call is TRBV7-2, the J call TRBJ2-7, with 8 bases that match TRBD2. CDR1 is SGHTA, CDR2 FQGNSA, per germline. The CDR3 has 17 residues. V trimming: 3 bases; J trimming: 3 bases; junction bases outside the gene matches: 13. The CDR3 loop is CASSFHMYRGGNYEQYF. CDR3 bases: TGTGCCAGCAGCTTTCATATGTATCGGGGGGGCAACTACGAGCAGTACTTC.

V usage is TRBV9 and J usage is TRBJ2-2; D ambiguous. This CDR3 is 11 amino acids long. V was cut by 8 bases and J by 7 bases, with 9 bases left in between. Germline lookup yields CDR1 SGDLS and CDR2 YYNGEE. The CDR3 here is CASGMDGELFF. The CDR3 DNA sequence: TGTGCCAGTGGTATGGACGGGGAGCTGTTTTTT. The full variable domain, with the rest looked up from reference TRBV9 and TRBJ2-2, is DSGVTQTPKHLITATGQRVTLRCSPRSGDLSVYWYQQSLDQGLQFLIQYYNGEERAKGNILERFSAQQFPDLHSELNLSSLELGDSALYFCASGMDGELFFGEGSRLTVL.

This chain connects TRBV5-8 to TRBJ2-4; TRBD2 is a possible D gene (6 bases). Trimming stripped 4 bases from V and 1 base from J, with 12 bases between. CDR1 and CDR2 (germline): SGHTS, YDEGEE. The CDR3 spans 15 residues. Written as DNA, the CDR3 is TGTGCCAGCAGCCCAAATGGAGGGGCCAAAAACATTCAGTACTTC. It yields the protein CASSPNGGAKNIQYF. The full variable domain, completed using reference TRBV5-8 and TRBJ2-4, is EAGVTQSPTHLIKTRGQQATLRCSPISGHTSVYWYQQALGLGLQFLLWYDEGEERNRGNFPPRFSGRQFPNYSSELNVNALELEDSALYLCASSPNGGAKNIQYFGAGTRLSVL.

The CDR3 here is CASSSAGVYTGELFF. Written as DNA, the CDR3 is TGTGCCAGCAGCTCTGCGGGGGTGTACACCGGGGAGCTGTTTTTT. The V call is TRBV7-3, the J call TRBJ2-2, with TRBD2 identical over 7 bases. The length of the CDR3 is 15 residues. Trimming removed 4 bases from V and 3 bases from J; junction bases left unmatched: 5. The germline V gene has CDR1 SGHTA and CDR2 FQGTGA.

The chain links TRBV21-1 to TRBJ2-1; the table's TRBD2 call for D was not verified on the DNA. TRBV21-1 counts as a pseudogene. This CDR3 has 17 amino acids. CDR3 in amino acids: CASSKVPAGPLGYEQFF. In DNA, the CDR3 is TGTGCCAGCAGCAAAGTCCCAGCGGGACCCCTAGGTTATGAGCAGTTCTTC.

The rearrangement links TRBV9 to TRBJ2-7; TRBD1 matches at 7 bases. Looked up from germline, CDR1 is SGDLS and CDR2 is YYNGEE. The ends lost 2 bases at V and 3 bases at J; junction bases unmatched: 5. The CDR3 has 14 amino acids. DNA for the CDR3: TGTGCCAGCAGCGTTTCAGGGACAGTCTACGAGCAGTACTTC. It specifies CASSVSGTVYEQYF.

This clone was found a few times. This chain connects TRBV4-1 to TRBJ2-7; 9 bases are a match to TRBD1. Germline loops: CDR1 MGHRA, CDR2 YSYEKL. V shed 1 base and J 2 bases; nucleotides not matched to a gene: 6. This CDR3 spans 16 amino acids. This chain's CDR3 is CASSQGPGQGTYEQYF. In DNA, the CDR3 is TGCGCCAGCAGCCAAGGACCGGGACAGGGTACCTACGAGCAGTACTTC.

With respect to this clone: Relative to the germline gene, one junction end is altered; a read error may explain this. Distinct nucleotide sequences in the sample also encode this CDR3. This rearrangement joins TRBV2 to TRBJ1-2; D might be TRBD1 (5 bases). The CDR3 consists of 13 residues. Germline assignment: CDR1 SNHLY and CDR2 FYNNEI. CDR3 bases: TGTGCCAGCAGCGAAGGGACTTACTATGGCTACACCTTC. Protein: CASSEGTYYGYTF.

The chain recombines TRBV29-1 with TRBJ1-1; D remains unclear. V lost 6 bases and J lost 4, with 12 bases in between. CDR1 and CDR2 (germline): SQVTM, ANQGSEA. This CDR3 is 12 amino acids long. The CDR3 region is CSVGGSTTEAFF. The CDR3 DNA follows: TGCAGCGTGGGCGGCTCCACCACTGAAGCTTTCTTT.

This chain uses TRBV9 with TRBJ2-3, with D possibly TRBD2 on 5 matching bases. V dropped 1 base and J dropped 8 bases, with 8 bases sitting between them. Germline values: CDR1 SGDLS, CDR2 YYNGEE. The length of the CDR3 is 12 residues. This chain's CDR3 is CASSVIRGTQYF. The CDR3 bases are TGTGCCAGCAGCGTAATCCGGGGTACGCAGTATTTT.

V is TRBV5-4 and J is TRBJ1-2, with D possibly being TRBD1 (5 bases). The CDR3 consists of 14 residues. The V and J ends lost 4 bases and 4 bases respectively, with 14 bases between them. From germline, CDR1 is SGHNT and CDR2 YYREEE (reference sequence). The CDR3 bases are TGTGCCAGCAGCCCCACGACAGAAACCTATGGCTACACCTTC. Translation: CASSPTTETYGYTF. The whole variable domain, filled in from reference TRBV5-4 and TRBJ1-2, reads ETGVTQSPTHLIKTRGQQVTLRCSSQSGHNTVSWYQQALGQGPQFIFQYYREEENGRGNFPPRFSGLQFPNYSSELNVNALELDDSALYLCASSPTTETYGYTFGSGTRLTVV.

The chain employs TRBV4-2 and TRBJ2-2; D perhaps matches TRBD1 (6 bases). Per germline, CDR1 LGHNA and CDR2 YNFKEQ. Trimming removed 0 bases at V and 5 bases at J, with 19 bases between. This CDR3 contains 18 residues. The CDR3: CASSQDRGFTDRTGELFF. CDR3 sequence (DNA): TGTGCCAGCAGCCAAGATAGGGGGTTTACAGACAGGACCGGGGAGCTGTTTTTT.

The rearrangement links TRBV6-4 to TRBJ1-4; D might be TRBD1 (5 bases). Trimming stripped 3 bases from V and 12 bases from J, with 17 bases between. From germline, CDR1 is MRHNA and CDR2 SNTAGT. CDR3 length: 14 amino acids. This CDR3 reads CASSERGPPGELFF. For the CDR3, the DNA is TGTGCCAGCAGTGAAAGGGGCCCTCCGGGGGAACTGTTTTTT.

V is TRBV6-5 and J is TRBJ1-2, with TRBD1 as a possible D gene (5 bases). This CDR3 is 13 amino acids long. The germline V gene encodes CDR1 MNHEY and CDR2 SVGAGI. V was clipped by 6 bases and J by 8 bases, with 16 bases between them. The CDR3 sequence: CASRGDSGRGYTF. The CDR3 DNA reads TGTGCCAGCAGGGGGGACTCAGGACGGGGCTACACCTTC.

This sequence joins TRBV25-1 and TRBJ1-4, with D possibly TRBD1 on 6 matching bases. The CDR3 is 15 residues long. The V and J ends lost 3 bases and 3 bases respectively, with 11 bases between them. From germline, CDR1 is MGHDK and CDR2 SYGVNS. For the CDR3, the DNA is TGTGCCAGCAGTGACGCAGGACAGCCTAATGAAAAACTGTTTTTT. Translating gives CASSDAGQPNEKLFF.

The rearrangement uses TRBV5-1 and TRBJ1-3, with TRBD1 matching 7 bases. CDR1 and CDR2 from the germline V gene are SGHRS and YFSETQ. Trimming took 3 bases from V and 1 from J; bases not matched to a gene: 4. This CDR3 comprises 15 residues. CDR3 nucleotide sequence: TGCGCCAGCAGCTCCGGGACAGTTTCTGGAAACACCATATATTTT. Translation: CASSSGTVSGNTIYF.

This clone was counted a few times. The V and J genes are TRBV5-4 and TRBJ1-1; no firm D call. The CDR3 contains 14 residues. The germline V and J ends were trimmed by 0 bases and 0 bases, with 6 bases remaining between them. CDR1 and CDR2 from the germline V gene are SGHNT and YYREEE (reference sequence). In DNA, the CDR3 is TGTGCCAGCAGCTTGGATATTATGAACACTGAAGCTTTCTTT. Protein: CASSLDIMNTEAFF. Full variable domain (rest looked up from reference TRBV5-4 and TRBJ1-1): ETGVTQSPTHLIKTRGQQVTLRCSSQSGHNTVSWYQQALGQGPQFIFQYYREEENGRGNFPPRFSGLQFPNYSSELNVNALELDDSALYLCASSLDIMNTEAFFGQGTRLTVV.

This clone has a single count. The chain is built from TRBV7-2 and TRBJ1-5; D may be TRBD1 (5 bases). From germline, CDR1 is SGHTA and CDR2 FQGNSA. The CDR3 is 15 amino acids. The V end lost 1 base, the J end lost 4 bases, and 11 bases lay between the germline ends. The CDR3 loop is CASSLGDVGNQPQHF. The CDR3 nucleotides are TGTGCCAGCAGCTTAGGGGACGTTGGGAATCAGCCCCAGCATTTT.

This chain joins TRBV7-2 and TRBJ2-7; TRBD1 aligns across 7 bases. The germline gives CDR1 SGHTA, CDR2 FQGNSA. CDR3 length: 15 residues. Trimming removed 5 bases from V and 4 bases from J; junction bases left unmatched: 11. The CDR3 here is CASSPWDSQNYEQYF. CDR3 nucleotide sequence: TGTGCCAGCAGCCCCTGGGACAGCCAGAATTACGAGCAGTACTTC.